The rows below give T cell receptor beta chains drawn from one sample of a study of CD8+CD57+ T cells in acquired aplastic anemia. TCRdb ran MiXCR on the reads and lists one entry per CDR3 protein. The sample records 65,000 or so distinct CDR3 sequences, about 50% being singletons. Material: sorted CD4+, CD8+, or CD8+CD57+ T cells (not recorded which) from PBMCs. These receptors all stem from a human donor in good health, serving as a control. Each CDR3 is given with its conserved first and last residue. Fields, in order: V gene, clone size, J gene, D gene, CDR3 DNA, CDR3 protein. The D gene is left open where the match is weak. Not every row has a clone size; where given, it reads once, few, many or a size class.

v_gene: TRBV2
abundance: .
j_gene: TRBJ1-5
d_gene: .
CDR3nt: TGTGCCAGCAAGGGGACATTTTTGGAGCCCCAGCATTTT
CDR3aa: CASKGTFLEPQHF

v_gene: TRBV20-1
abundance: .
j_gene: TRBJ2-7
d_gene: .
CDR3nt: TGCAGTGCCAGCAGTGGGGGGGCGAACGAGCAGTACTTC
CDR3aa: CSASSGGANEQYF

v_gene: TRBV15
abundance: few
j_gene: TRBJ1-3
d_gene: .
CDR3nt: TGTGCCACCAGCAGAGCAGACAGCGCAGGAAACACCATATATTTT
CDR3aa: CATSRADSAGNTIYF

v_gene: TRBV7-2
abundance: .
j_gene: TRBJ1-2
d_gene: .
CDR3nt: TGTGCCAGCAGTTACGGGACAAAACGCTACACCTTC
CDR3aa: CASSYGTKRYTF

v_gene: TRBV5-1
abundance: .
j_gene: TRBJ1-1
d_gene: .
CDR3nt: TGCGCCAGCAGCCAGGACGGGGGGGACACTGAAGCTTTCTTT
CDR3aa: CASSQDGGDTEAFF

v_gene: TRBV29-1
abundance: .
j_gene: TRBJ1-2
d_gene: .
CDR3nt: TGCAGCGTTGATTCCAGATCTAACTATGGCTACACCTTC
CDR3aa: CSVDSRSNYGYTF

v_gene: TRBV10-3
abundance: .
j_gene: TRBJ2-7
d_gene: TRBD1
CDR3nt: TGTGCCATCAGTCAGGGACAGGCAAATTCCTACGAGCAGTACTTC
CDR3aa: CAISQGQANSYEQYF

v_gene: TRBV19
abundance: many
j_gene: TRBJ1-1
d_gene: .
CDR3nt: TGTGCCTCCCACGACATGCGGAACACTGAAGCTTTCTTT
CDR3aa: CASHDMRNTEAFF

v_gene: TRBV18
abundance: many
j_gene: TRBJ1-1
d_gene: .
CDR3nt: TGTGCCAGCTCACCACCGAACACTGAAGCTTTCTTT
CDR3aa: CASSPPNTEAFF

v_gene: TRBV9
abundance: .
j_gene: TRBJ2-3
d_gene: TRBD1
CDR3nt: TGTGCCAGCAGCGTAGGGGGACAGAGCACAGATACGCAGTATTTT
CDR3aa: CASSVGGQSTDTQYF

v_gene: TRBV2
abundance: few
j_gene: TRBJ1-2
d_gene: .
CDR3nt: TGTGCCAGCAGGGGTGGCTACACCTTC
CDR3aa: CASRGGYTF

v_gene: TRBV19
abundance: .
j_gene: TRBJ2-7
d_gene: .
CDR3nt: TGTGCCAGTAGCCGACAGGATTTGGGGAACTACGAGCAGTACTTC
CDR3aa: CASSRQDLGNYEQYF

v_gene: TRBV29-1
abundance: few
j_gene: TRBJ1-2
d_gene: TRBD1
CDR3nt: TGCAGCGTTGATTGGACAGGGGGAAACTATGGCTACACCTTC
CDR3aa: CSVDWTGGNYGYTF

v_gene: TRBV28
abundance: .
j_gene: TRBJ1-5
d_gene: .
CDR3nt: TGTGCTTCGGCAGGGGAGAGGTATCAGCCCCAGCATTTT
CDR3aa: CASAGERYQPQHF

v_gene: TRBV7-9
abundance: .
j_gene: TRBJ1-2
d_gene: .
CDR3nt: TGTGCCAGCAGCTTAGACTCTTCGGGCTACACCTTC
CDR3aa: CASSLDSSGYTF

v_gene: TRBV13
abundance: .
j_gene: TRBJ2-3
d_gene: TRBD2
CDR3nt: TGTGCCAGCAGCCTACGTAGCGGGTCGGATACGCAGTATTTT
CDR3aa: CASSLRSGSDTQYF

v_gene: TRBV25-1
abundance: .
j_gene: TRBJ2-3
d_gene: TRBD2
CDR3nt: TGTGCCAGCAGTCTCCTAGCGGGAGGGAACACAGATACGCAGTATTTT
CDR3aa: CASSLLAGGNTDTQYF

v_gene: TRBV5-1
abundance: many
j_gene: TRBJ1-1
d_gene: .
CDR3nt: TGCGCCAGCAGCTTGGCCGGGAGGACTGAAGCTTTCTTT
CDR3aa: CASSLAGRTEAFF

v_gene: TRBV15
abundance: .
j_gene: TRBJ2-1
d_gene: .
CDR3nt: TGTGCCACCAGCAGAGTTCGACGGTCTAGCTCCTACAATGAGCAGTTCTTC
CDR3aa: CATSRVRRSSSYNEQFF

v_gene: TRBV19
abundance: many
j_gene: TRBJ1-5
d_gene: .
CDR3nt: TGTGCCAGTACCCAGAGGGGGGAAGATCAGCCCCAGCATTTT
CDR3aa: CASTQRGEDQPQHF

v_gene: TRBV2
abundance: once
j_gene: TRBJ2-5
d_gene: TRBD1
CDR3nt: TGTGCCAGCCGAGCCGGGACAGTTCAGCAAGAGACCCAGTACTTC
CDR3aa: CASRAGTVQQETQYF

v_gene: TRBV19
abundance: .
j_gene: TRBJ2-3
d_gene: .
CDR3nt: TGTGCCAGTAGTACAGGGTCCTCAGATACGCAGTATTTT
CDR3aa: CASSTGSSDTQYF

v_gene: TRBV11-2
abundance: .
j_gene: TRBJ1-1
d_gene: .
CDR3nt: TGTGCCAGCCGAAGAGGGGAAAGGGCTTTCTTT
CDR3aa: CASRRGERAFF

v_gene: TRBV25-1
abundance: .
j_gene: TRBJ2-7
d_gene: TRBD1
CDR3nt: TGTGCCAGCAGTGAATATCAGGGGGCGGACGCCTACGAGCAGTACTTC
CDR3aa: CASSEYQGADAYEQYF

v_gene: TRBV10-1
abundance: .
j_gene: TRBJ1-2
d_gene: TRBD1
CDR3nt: TGCGCCAGCAGTGGACAGGGGTCGTCTGGCTACACCTTC
CDR3aa: CASSGQGSSGYTF

v_gene: TRBV24-1
abundance: .
j_gene: TRBJ1-2
d_gene: .
CDR3nt: TGTGCCACCAGTGGGGCAGGGTGGTATGGCTACACCTTC
CDR3aa: CATSGAGWYGYTF

v_gene: TRBV5-1
abundance: .
j_gene: TRBJ1-2
d_gene: TRBD1
CDR3nt: TGCGCCAGCAGCTTGACAGGGGGTAACTATGGCTACACCTTC
CDR3aa: CASSLTGGNYGYTF

v_gene: TRBV2
abundance: medium-sized
j_gene: TRBJ1-2
d_gene: .
CDR3nt: TGTGCCGACGGACAGTCTCCTAACTATGGCTACACCTTC
CDR3aa: CADGQSPNYGYTF

v_gene: TRBV15
abundance: .
j_gene: TRBJ2-7
d_gene: .
CDR3nt: TGTGCCACCAGCAGAGGAGGAGATTCCTACGAGCAGTACTTC
CDR3aa: CATSRGGDSYEQYF

v_gene: TRBV7-2
abundance: .
j_gene: TRBJ2-3
d_gene: .
CDR3nt: TGTGCCAGCAGCTTCGATGCCATAGATACGCAGTATTTT
CDR3aa: CASSFDAIDTQYF

v_gene: TRBV14
abundance: .
j_gene: TRBJ2-3
d_gene: .
CDR3nt: TGTGCCAGCAGCCAAGGAGATACGCAGTATTTT
CDR3aa: CASSQGDTQYF

v_gene: TRBV7-3
abundance: .
j_gene: TRBJ2-1
d_gene: .
CDR3nt: TGTGCCAGCAGTCGACTGGAGAAGCAGTTCTTC
CDR3aa: CASSRLEKQFF

v_gene: TRBV2
abundance: .
j_gene: TRBJ1-1
d_gene: .
CDR3nt: TGTGCCAGCAGAACAAACGCGGACACTGAGGCTTTCTTT
CDR3aa: CASRTNADTEAFF

v_gene: TRBV5-1
abundance: many
j_gene: TRBJ1-2
d_gene: .
CDR3nt: TGCGCCAGCAGCACGGGACGGGAGGGAGCGAACTATGGCTACACCTTC
CDR3aa: CASSTGREGANYGYTF

v_gene: TRBV6-2/TRBV6-3
abundance: .
j_gene: TRBJ2-6
d_gene: .
CDR3nt: TGTGCCAGCCTGGTCTCTGGGGCCAACGTCCTGACTTTC
CDR3aa: CASLVSGANVLTF

v_gene: TRBV15
abundance: many
j_gene: TRBJ1-1
d_gene: TRBD1
CDR3nt: TGTGCCACCAGCAGAGAAGAAGGGGGCGTTACTGAAGCTTTCTTT
CDR3aa: CATSREEGGVTEAFF

v_gene: TRBV19
abundance: many
j_gene: TRBJ2-3
d_gene: .
CDR3nt: TGTGCCAGTAAACCTGCGAGAATTCAGACAGATACGCAGTATTTT
CDR3aa: CASKPARIQTDTQYF

v_gene: TRBV15
abundance: .
j_gene: TRBJ2-7
d_gene: TRBD2
CDR3nt: TGTGCCACCAGCCTGGACACGGGGGGGTTGCAGTACTTC
CDR3aa: CATSLDTGGLQYF

v_gene: TRBV4-2
abundance: many
j_gene: TRBJ2-1
d_gene: TRBD2
CDR3nt: TGTGCCAGCAGCGATCGGACTAGCGGGGGTGGGTCCTACAATGAGCAGTTCTTC
CDR3aa: CASSDRTSGGGSYNEQFF

v_gene: TRBV18
abundance: .
j_gene: TRBJ2-2
d_gene: .
CDR3nt: TGTGCCAGCTCACACGCGACAGACACCGGGGAGCTGTTTTTT
CDR3aa: CASSHATDTGELFF

v_gene: TRBV20-1
abundance: many
j_gene: TRBJ1-1
d_gene: .
CDR3nt: TGCAGTGCCCCAATCCCAACAGGCTACTCGGGTACTGAAGCTTTCTTT
CDR3aa: CSAPIPTGYSGTEAFF

v_gene: TRBV28
abundance: many
j_gene: TRBJ2-7
d_gene: TRBD1
CDR3nt: TGTGCCAGCAGTTTAGCAGGGGGAAGGTCCTACGAGCAGTACTTC
CDR3aa: CASSLAGGRSYEQYF

v_gene: TRBV20-1
abundance: once
j_gene: TRBJ2-7
d_gene: TRBD2
CDR3nt: TGCAGTGCTAGGGTGACTAGCGGGGGGGCCTACGAGCAGTACTTC
CDR3aa: CSARVTSGGAYEQYF

v_gene: TRBV29-1
abundance: .
j_gene: TRBJ2-7
d_gene: TRBD2
CDR3nt: TGCAGCGTTGAGGCGGGGGATCCCTACGAGCAGTACTTC
CDR3aa: CSVEAGDPYEQYF

v_gene: TRBV19
abundance: .
j_gene: TRBJ1-4
d_gene: TRBD1
CDR3nt: TGTGCCAGTAGTTCCCAGGGGGCAACTAATGAAAAACTGTTTTTT
CDR3aa: CASSSQGATNEKLFF

v_gene: TRBV20-1
abundance: many
j_gene: TRBJ2-3
d_gene: .
CDR3nt: TGCAGTGCTAGAGTGGGGGTCGGAGGGCCTGGGGCGCAGTATTTT
CDR3aa: CSARVGVGGPGAQYF

v_gene: TRBV5-4
abundance: few
j_gene: TRBJ2-7
d_gene: .
CDR3nt: TGTGCCAGCAGCTTGGGTGATTACGAGCAGTACTTC
CDR3aa: CASSLGDYEQYF

v_gene: TRBV27
abundance: many
j_gene: TRBJ2-2
d_gene: .
CDR3nt: TGTGCCAGCAGTTTGGGCAGGGATCGAGAGGCCGGGGAGCTGTTTTTT
CDR3aa: CASSLGRDREAGELFF

v_gene: TRBV7-9
abundance: many
j_gene: TRBJ1-4
d_gene: .
CDR3nt: TGTGCCAGCAGCCCGAACAGGGCAACTAATGAAAAACTGTTTTTT
CDR3aa: CASSPNRATNEKLFF

v_gene: TRBV5-1
abundance: many
j_gene: TRBJ2-5
d_gene: TRBD1
CDR3nt: TGCGCCAGCAGCGTTCCGGGACAGATCTTGGAGACCCAGTACTTC
CDR3aa: CASSVPGQILETQYF

v_gene: TRBV13
abundance: once
j_gene: TRBJ2-1
d_gene: .
CDR3nt: TGTGCCAGCATGATACGGATATCCTACAATGAGCAGTTCTTC
CDR3aa: CASMIRISYNEQFF

v_gene: TRBV2
abundance: medium-sized
j_gene: TRBJ2-7
d_gene: TRBD2
CDR3nt: TGTGCCAGCCGGACTCAACTAGCGGGATCGGGAGAGCAGTACTTC
CDR3aa: CASRTQLAGSGEQYF

v_gene: TRBV24-1
abundance: .
j_gene: TRBJ2-1
d_gene: .
CDR3nt: TGTGCCACCATGACCTCCGGGGGTCATGAGCAGTTCTTC
CDR3aa: CATMTSGGHEQFF

v_gene: TRBV24-1
abundance: .
j_gene: TRBJ2-7
d_gene: TRBD2
CDR3nt: TGTGCCACCAGCCCGGGACTAGGGCCTGTCGCGAACGAGCAGTACTTC
CDR3aa: CATSPGLGPVANEQYF

v_gene: TRBV7-8
abundance: once
j_gene: TRBJ1-4
d_gene: TRBD1
CDR3nt: TGTGCCAGCAGCTTAGGACAGGGGCTCGCCGGTGAAAAACTGTTTTTT
CDR3aa: CASSLGQGLAGEKLFF

v_gene: TRBV2
abundance: .
j_gene: TRBJ2-7
d_gene: TRBD2
CDR3nt: TGTGCCAGCAGCTCAAGCGGGGGGACTCTCAACGAGCAGTACTTC
CDR3aa: CASSSSGGTLNEQYF

v_gene: TRBV30
abundance: .
j_gene: TRBJ1-2
d_gene: TRBD1
CDR3nt: TGTGCCTGGAGTGTTAACAGGGGAGCCTATGGCTACACCTTC
CDR3aa: CAWSVNRGAYGYTF